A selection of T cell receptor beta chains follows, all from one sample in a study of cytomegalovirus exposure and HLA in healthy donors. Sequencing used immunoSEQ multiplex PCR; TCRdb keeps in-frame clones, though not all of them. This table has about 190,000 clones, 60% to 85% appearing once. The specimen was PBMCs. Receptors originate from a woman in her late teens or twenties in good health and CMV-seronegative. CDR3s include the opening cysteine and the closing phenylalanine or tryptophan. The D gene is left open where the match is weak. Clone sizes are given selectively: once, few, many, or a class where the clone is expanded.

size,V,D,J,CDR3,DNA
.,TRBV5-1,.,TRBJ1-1,CASSLAGMNTEAFF,TGCGCCAGCAGCTTGGCGGGGATGAACACTGAAGCTTTCTTT
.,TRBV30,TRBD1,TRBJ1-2,CAWSDTGVGYTF,TGTGCCTGGAGTGACACAGGGGTAGGCTACACCTTC
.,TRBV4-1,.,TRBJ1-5,CASSQDRASNQPRHF,TGCGCCAGCAGCCAAGACAGGGCGAGCAATCAGCCCCGGCATTTT
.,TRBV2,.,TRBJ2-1,CASSEGVASYNEQFF,TGTGCCAGCAGTGAAGGAGTAGCTTCCTACAATGAGCAGTTCTTC
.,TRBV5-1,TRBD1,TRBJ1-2,CASSLPTGVGYTF,TGCGCCAGCAGCTTGCCGACAGGGGTAGGCTACACCTTC
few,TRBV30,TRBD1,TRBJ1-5,CAWSLLGTAINQPQHF,TGTGCCTGGAGTTTACTCGGGACAGCGATCAATCAGCCCCAGCATTTT
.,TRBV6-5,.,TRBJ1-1,CASSLQRNTEAFF,TGTGCCAGCAGTTTACAGAGGAACACTGAAGCTTTCTTT
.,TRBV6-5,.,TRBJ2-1,CASSYSIFGGGGEQFF,TGTGCCAGCAGTTACTCGATTTTCGGGGGAGGAGGCGAGCAGTTCTTC
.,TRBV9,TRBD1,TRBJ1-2,CASSVEGGSCGYTF,TGTGCCAGCAGCGTAGAAGGGGGCAGCTGTGGCTACACCTTC
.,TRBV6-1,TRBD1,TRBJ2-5,CASADRGNIGETQYF,TGTGCCAGCGCCGACAGGGGCAACATAGGAGAGACCCAGTACTTC
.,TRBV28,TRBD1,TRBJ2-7,CASTQSGQGVNEQYF,TGTGCCAGCACCCAATCGGGACAGGGGGTTAACGAGCAGTACTTC
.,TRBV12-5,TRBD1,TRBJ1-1,CASGRGDRGSEAFF,TGTGCTAGTGGCCGTGGGGACAGGGGCTCTGAAGCTTTCTTT
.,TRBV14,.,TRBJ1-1,CASSGGGQRVLNTEAFF,TGTGCCAGCAGCGGCGGAGGGCAAAGGGTTTTGAACACTGAAGCTTTCTTT
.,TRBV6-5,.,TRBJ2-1,CASSYPGSDEQFF,TGTGCCAGCAGTTACCCGGGTAGCGATGAGCAGTTCTTC
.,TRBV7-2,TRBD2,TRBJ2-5,CASSLAWREDQETQYF,TGTGCCAGCAGCTTAGCGTGGCGGGAGGATCAAGAGACCCAGTACTTC
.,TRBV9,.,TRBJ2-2,CASSGRAGTGELFF,TGTGCCAGCAGCGGGAGGGCCGGCACCGGGGAGCTGTTTTTT
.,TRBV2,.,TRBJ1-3,CASSSLGSSGNTIYF,TGTGCCAGCAGCTCTTTGGGCAGTTCTGGAAACACCATATATTTT
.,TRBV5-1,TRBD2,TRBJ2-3,CASISRVAGSTDTQYF,TGCGCCAGCATCTCGAGGGTAGCGGGGAGCACAGATACGCAGTATTTT
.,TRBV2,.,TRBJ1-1,CASRAGMNTEAFF,TGTGCCAGCAGAGCAGGGATGAACACTGAAGCTTTCTTT
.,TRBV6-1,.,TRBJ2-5,CASSEARAGAPWEQYF,TGTGCCAGCAGTGAAGCGAGGGCAGGGGCCCCCTGGGAGCAGTACTTC
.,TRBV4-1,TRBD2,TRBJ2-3,CASSQPPTSGTDTQYF,TGCGCCAGCAGCCAACCCCCGACTAGCGGTACAGATACGCAGTATTTT
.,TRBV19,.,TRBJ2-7,CASSIPGSYEQYF,TGTGCCAGTAGTATCCCAGGGTCCTACGAGCAGTACTTC
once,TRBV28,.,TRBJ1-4,CASKVQGMGDRSNEKLFF,TGTGCCAGTAAAGTACAGGGAATGGGGGATAGGTCTAATGAAAAACTGTTTTTT
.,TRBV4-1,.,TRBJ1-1,CASSHGQKMNTEAFF,TGCGCCAGCAGCCATGGACAGAAAATGAACACTGAAGCTTTCTTT